This TCR beta chain was recovered during a study of blood T cells in healthy people across ages. Study results and caveats: Older individuals had lower TCR beta diversity per million T cells (the decline was roughly linear). Total diversity from one million sequenced T cells was likely underestimated.

This clonotype was recorded once. The antigen remains unidentified. Next came a second PCR, run for about 7 to 12 cycles, which used a sample-barcoded 5' primer along with a J-beta primer mix. Unique molecular identifiers of 12 random nucleotides labeled each cDNA. TCRdb called the 5' RACE reads again in MiXCR, with one record for every CDR3 protein. Seen here are more than 700,000 distinct CDR3 sequences, roughly 50% observed once, and the top ten hold around 40%. Trimming removed 4 bases from V and 1 base from J; junction bases left unmatched: 6. The CDR3 spans 17 residues. Looked up from germline, CDR1 is SGHRS and CDR2 is YFSETQ.

The clonotype originates from a man older than 75 in good health. Specimen: blood. The V gene is TRBV5-1, the J gene TRBJ1-5; TRBD1 matches at 12 bases. The CDR3 protein is CASSPGTGGRSNQPQHF. DNA of the CDR3: TGCGCCAGCAGCCCTGGGACAGGGGGCCGAAGCAATCAGCCCCAGCATTTT.